These 4 T cell receptor beta chains originate from one sample sequenced in a study of beta chain features in type 1 diabetes. Isolated RNA was reverse transcribed in full, so expressed TCRB transcripts were sequenced. The method was immunoSEQ multiplex PCR; TCRdb's version includes in-frame clones alone and lacks a portion of them. The sample includes 300,000 to 350,000 clones, 7% to 9% of them seen just once. The sample comprised central memory CD4+ T cells from blood. Receptors were obtained from a woman between 18 and 29 years old in good health.

This clone was counted ten times or more. The genes are TRBV2 and TRBJ2-7; tentatively, D is TRBD1 or TRBD2 (5 bases each). V gave up 7 bases and J gave up 3 bases, with 13 bases separating them. Germline V gene data show CDR1 as SNHLY and CDR2 as FYNNEI. The CDR3 spans 13 residues. The CDR3 DNA reads TGTGCCAGCACGGGGCAGAAAGGCTACGAGCAGTACTTC. This codes for CASTGQKGYEQYF.

V is TRBV6-5 and J is TRBJ2-5, with no clear D. V dropped 2 bases and J dropped 2 bases, with 12 bases sitting between them. This CDR3 is built from 15 residues. Germline CDR1 is MNHEY and CDR2 is SVGAGI. CDR3: CASSYLQLGQETQYF. Written as DNA, the CDR3 is TGTGCCAGCAGTTACCTTCAGCTTGGACAAGAGACCCAGTACTTC.

This clone was picked up a small number of times. The chain joins TRBV10-3 to TRBJ2-7; 13 bases agree with TRBD2. CDR1 is ENHRY, CDR2 SYGVKD, per germline. The V segment lost 10 bases and the J segment 5 bases; nucleotides outside the gene matches: 11. The CDR3 has 15 residues. This CDR3 is CASSRTSGSIHEQYF. Written as DNA, the CDR3 is TGTGCCAGCAGCCGGACTAGCGGGAGCATCCACGAGCAGTACTTC.

This clone was counted only a few times. A read error may be the cause here, since a much bigger clone is one base away. Distinct nucleotide sequences in the sample also encode this CDR3. This chain links TRBV11-2 with TRBJ2-3, with TRBD1 as a possible D gene (5 bases). V was pared by 2 bases and J by 0 bases, with 6 bases between. The CDR3 covers 14 residues. Germline assignment: CDR1 SGHAT and CDR2 FQNNGV. The CDR3 DNA reads as TGTGCCAGCAGCTTACAGGGAAGCACAGATACGCAGTATTTT. Encoded protein: CASSLQGSTDTQYF. The full variable domain, in which reference TRBV11-2 and TRBJ2-3 provide the parts outside the CDR3, is EAGVAQSPRYKIIEKRQSVAFWCNPISGHATLYWYQQILGQGPKLLIQFQNNGVVDDSQLPKDRFSAERLKGVDSTLKIQPAKLEDSAVYLCASSLQGSTDTQYFGPGTRLTVL.